This entry lists 10 T cell receptor beta chains sequenced from one sample in a study of shared clonotypes between healthy human individuals. Here immunoSEQ multiplex PCR was the method, and the copy in TCRdb shows in-frame clones only, minus some. The sample consists of hundreds of thousands of clones, 70% to 80% of them appearing once. What was sequenced was PBMCs. The receptor source for this set is a woman in her 40s in good health. Some clones in this sample may be carry-over from other donors' samples.

This rearrangement joins TRBV27 to TRBJ1-4; TRBD1 aligns across 7 bases. Germline CDR1 reads MNHEY; CDR2 reads SMNVEV (reference sequence). This CDR3 contains 15 residues. After removal of 5 bases from V and 7 bases from J, the junction contained 10 bases not matched to a gene. The CDR3 sequence is CASSPYRGPTEKLFF. The CDR3, as DNA: TGTGCCAGCAGTCCCTACAGGGGTCCGACTGAAAAACTGTTTTTT.

The chain is built from TRBV7-6 and TRBJ2-7, with 7 positions matching TRBD1. CDR3 length: 16 amino acids. V gave up 1 base and J gave up 5 bases; unmatched junction bases: 11. Germline loops: CDR1 SGHVS, CDR2 FNYEAQ. The CDR3 DNA follows: TGTGCCAGCAGCTTAGAGAGGGGGCGAAGTCTCCACGAGCAGTACTTC. Translated: CASSLERGRSLHEQYF.

The CDR3 sequence: CASSRSPAEQYF. The CDR3 DNA follows: TGTGCCAGCAGTCGATCACCGGCCGAGCAGTACTTC. The chain carries TRBV6-5 and TRBJ2-7; D not resolved. Germline V CDR1 and CDR2: MNHEY, SVGAGI. Trimming removed 5 bases from V and 6 bases from J, with 11 bases in between. CDR3 length: 12 amino acids.

A note on this clone: It is likely a read error: a sequence one base away is far more abundant. The sample holds other DNA sequences that translate to the same CDR3. This chain joins TRBV29-1 and TRBJ1-2; a weak D match, TRBD1 (5 bases). The CDR3 spans 12 residues. Trimming took off 7 bases at V and 1 base at J, with 10 bases between the two ends. Germline-derived CDR1 and CDR2 are SQVTM and ANQGSEA. The CDR3 coding sequence is TGCAGCGCTAGAGACAGTAACTATGGCTACACCTTC. This codes for CSARDSNYGYTF.

Turning to this clone: Given a much more abundant clone one base away, this may be a read error. V gene TRBV29-1 combines with J gene TRBJ2-1; TRBD2 is a possible D gene (7 bases). The CDR3 covers 11 residues. V was pared by 8 bases and J by 9 bases, with 14 bases between. From germline, CDR1 is SQVTM and CDR2 ANQGSEA. CDR3 region: CSIGGGGEQFF. CDR3 in DNA: TGCAGCATTGGGGGAGGGGGTGAGCAGTTCTTC.

The rearrangement uses TRBV7-8 and TRBJ2-1; 8 positions agree with TRBD2. The length of the CDR3 is 16 residues. J lost 4 bases, V lost 0 bases, and 5 bases had no gene match. Germline loops: CDR1 SGHVS, CDR2 FQNEAQ. The CDR3, as DNA: TGTGCCAGCAGCTTAGCGCGTCCTAGCGGGTACAATGAGCAGTTCTTC. Amino acid sequence: CASSLARPSGYNEQFF.

J is TRBJ1-1 and V is TRBV30; perhaps TRBD1 as D (5 bases). Germline CDR1 and CDR2: GTSNPN and SVGIG (reference sequence). Deletions cut 3 bases from V and 7 bases from J, with 12 bases between. This CDR3 spans 12 amino acids. CDR3 in amino acids: CAWRWGRVEAFF. The CDR3 coding sequence is TGTGCCTGGAGATGGGGCAGAGTTGAAGCTTTCTTT.

Regarding this clone: This probably arose from a read error, given a far larger clone one base away. Other DNA sequences in this sample translate to the same CDR3. The chain is built from TRBV30 and TRBJ2-2; possibly TRBD2 for D (5 bases). The V and J ends lost 1 base and 8 bases respectively, with 14 bases between them. Germline CDR1 GTSNPN, CDR2 SVGIG (reference sequence). The CDR3 loop spans 14 amino acids. The CDR3 loop reads CAWSAQPRGGELFF. CDR3 bases: TGTGCCTGGAGTGCCCAGCCCCGGGGTGGGGAGCTGTTTTTT.

This clone was detected ten times or more. This sample includes further DNA sequences coding for the same CDR3. The genes are TRBV27 and TRBJ1-1, with TRBD1 matching 7 bases. The CDR3 loop spans 15 amino acids. Germline V CDR1 and CDR2: MNHEY, SMNVEV (reference sequence). Trimming removed 2 bases from V and 3 bases from J; junction bases left unmatched: 6. CDR3 sequence (DNA): TGTGCCAGCAGTTTAACCGGGACAGCATACACTGAAGCTTTCTTT. As protein: CASSLTGTAYTEAFF.

The chain joins TRBV15 to TRBJ2-2; D is unclear. This CDR3 is built from 13 residues. From germline, CDR1 is LNHNV and CDR2 YYDKDF (reference sequence). The germline V and J ends were trimmed by 0 bases and 4 bases, with 3 bases remaining between them. CDR3 region: CATSRDATGELFF. The CDR3 coding sequence is TGTGCCACCAGCAGAGATGCCACCGGGGAGCTGTTTTTT.